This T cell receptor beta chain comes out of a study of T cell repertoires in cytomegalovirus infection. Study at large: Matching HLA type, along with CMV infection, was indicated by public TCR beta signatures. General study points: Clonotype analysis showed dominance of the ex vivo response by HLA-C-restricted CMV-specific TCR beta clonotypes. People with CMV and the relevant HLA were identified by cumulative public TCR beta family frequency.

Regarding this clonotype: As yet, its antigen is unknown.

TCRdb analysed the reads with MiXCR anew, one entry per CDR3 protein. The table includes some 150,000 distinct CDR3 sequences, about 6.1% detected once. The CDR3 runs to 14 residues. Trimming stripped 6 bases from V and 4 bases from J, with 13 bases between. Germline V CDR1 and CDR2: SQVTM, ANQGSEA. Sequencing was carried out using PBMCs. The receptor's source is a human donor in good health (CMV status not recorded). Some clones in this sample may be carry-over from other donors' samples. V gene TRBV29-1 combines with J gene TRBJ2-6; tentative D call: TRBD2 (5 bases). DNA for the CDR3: TGCAGCGTCCGGGATCAAGCCGGGGCCAACGTCCTGACTTTC. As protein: CSVRDQAGANVLTF.